The entry below gives a single T cell receptor (beta chain) sequence along with its context. What it binds is unknown. Germline CDR1 SNHLY, CDR2 FYNNEI. Trimming shortened V by 6 bases and J by 5 bases, and 13 bases separated the two germline ends. The CDR3 is made up of 14 amino acids. Every isolated RNA sample was fully reverse transcribed, so sequencing captured expressed TCRB transcripts. Assay used: immunoSEQ multiplex PCR; TCRdb lists only in-frame clones, some missing. Of about 660,000 clones listed, over 11% are singletons. These data originate in a study of beta chain features in type 1 diabetes. General study findings and limits: A closer apparent resemblance between naive, central memory and Treg TCRB repertoires was seen in patients than in healthy donors. A moderate, significant TCRB CDR3 shortening appeared in type 1 diabetes across four CD4+ subsets.

The sequencing input was naive CD4+ T cells from blood. This receptor was taken from a man younger than 30 with type 1 diabetes. V gene TRBV2 combines with J gene TRBJ2-2; D not resolved. The CDR3 region is CASRFWGRTGELFF. The CDR3 nucleotides read TGTGCCAGCAGATTTTGGGGTAGGACCGGGGAGCTGTTTTTT.